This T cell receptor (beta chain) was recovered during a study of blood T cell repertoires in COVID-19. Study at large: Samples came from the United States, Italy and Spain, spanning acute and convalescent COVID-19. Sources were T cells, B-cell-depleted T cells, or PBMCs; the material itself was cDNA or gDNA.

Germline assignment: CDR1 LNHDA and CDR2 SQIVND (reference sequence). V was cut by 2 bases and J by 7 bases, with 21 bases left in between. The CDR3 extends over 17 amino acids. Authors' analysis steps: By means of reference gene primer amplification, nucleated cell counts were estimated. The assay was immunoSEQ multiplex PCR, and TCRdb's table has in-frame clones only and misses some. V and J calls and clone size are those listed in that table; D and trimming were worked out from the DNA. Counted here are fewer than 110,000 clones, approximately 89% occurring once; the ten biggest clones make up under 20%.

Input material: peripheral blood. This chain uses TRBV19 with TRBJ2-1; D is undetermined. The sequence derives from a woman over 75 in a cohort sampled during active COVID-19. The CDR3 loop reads CASSILVSEHNGNEQFF. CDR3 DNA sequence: TGTGCCAGTAGTATATTGGTCTCCGAACACAACGGGAATGAGCAGTTCTTC.